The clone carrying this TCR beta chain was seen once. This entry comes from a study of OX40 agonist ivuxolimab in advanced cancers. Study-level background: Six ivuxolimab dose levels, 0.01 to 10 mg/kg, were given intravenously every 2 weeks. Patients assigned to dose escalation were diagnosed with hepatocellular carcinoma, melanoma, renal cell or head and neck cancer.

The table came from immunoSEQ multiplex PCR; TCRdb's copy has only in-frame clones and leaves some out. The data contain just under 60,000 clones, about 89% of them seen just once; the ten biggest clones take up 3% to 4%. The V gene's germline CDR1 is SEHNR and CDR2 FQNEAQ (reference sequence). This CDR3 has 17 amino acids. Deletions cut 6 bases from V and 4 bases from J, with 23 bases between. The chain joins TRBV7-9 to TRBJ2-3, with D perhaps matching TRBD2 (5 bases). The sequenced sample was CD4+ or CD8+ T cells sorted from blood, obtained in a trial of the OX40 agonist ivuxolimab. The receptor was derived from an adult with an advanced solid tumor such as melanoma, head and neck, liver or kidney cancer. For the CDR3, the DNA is TGTGCCAGCAGACCTAACGACCAGCCCCCGCGGGCAGATACGCAGTATTTT. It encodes CASRPNDQPPRADTQYF.